This TCR beta chain was documented in a study of Tregs in tolerant kidney transplant recipients. Unstimulated regulatory T cells (CD4+CD25+CD127-), CD4+CD25- non-regulatory cells, CD4 and CD8 cells were FACS-sorted from thawed PBMCs. The CDR3 consists of 15 residues. Germline V lookup: CDR1 MNHEY, CDR2 SMNVEV (reference sequence). Germline trimming cut 2 bases from V and 2 bases from J; bases unmatched to any gene: 6. The study's findings and limits: Findings come from small patient numbers and require larger validation.

About this clone itself: The target antigen is unknown.

Repertoires were generated with immunoSEQ multiplex PCR, while TCRdb's copy carries only in-frame clones and drops some. The sample carries under 100,000 clones, more than 90% recorded once. What was sequenced was CD8+ T cells from blood. The gene calls are TRBV27 and TRBJ2-7; 7 bases map to TRBD1. This receptor was identified in a human donor in good health. Here the CDR3 DNA reads TGTGCCAGCAGTTTAGACAGGGAGTTTCCCTACGAGCAGTACTTC. Protein sequence: CASSLDREFPYEQYF.